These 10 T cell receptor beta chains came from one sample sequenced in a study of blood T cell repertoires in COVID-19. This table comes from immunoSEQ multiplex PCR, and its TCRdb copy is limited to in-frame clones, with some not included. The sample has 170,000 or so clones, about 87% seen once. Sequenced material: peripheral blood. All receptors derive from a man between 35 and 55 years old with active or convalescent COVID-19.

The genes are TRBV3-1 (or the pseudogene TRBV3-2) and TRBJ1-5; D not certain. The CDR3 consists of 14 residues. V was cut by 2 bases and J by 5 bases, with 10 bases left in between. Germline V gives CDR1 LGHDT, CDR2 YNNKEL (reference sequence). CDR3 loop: CASSQQSGDQPQHF. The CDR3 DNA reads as TGTGCCAGCAGCCAACAGTCTGGAGATCAGCCCCAGCATTTT.

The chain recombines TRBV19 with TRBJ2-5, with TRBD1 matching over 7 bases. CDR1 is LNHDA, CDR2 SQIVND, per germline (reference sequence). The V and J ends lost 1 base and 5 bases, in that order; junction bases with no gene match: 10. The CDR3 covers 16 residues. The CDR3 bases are TGTGCCAGTAGTATAGGCCCGGGACAGATCCGGGAGACCCAGTACTTC. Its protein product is CASSIGPGQIRETQYF.

The CDR3 DNA is TGTGCCAGCAGCCGGGGCTACGGGGGAAGTAACATTCAGTACTTC. It yields the protein CASSRGYGGSNIQYF. This rearrangement joins TRBV13 to TRBJ2-4, with D possibly matching TRBD2 (6 bases). Deletions cut 5 bases from V and 7 bases from J, with 18 bases between. CDR3 length: 15 residues. From germline, CDR1 is PRHDT and CDR2 FYEKMQ (reference sequence).

The CDR3 sequence: CASSFQGEAGELFF. CDR3 in DNA: TGCGCCAGCAGCTTCCAGGGGGAAGCCGGGGAGCTGTTTTTT. The rearrangement joins TRBV5-1 to TRBJ2-2; 7 bases are a match to TRBD1. Germline V lookup: CDR1 SGHRS, CDR2 YFSETQ. V dropped 2 bases and J dropped 6; count of bases not matched to a gene: 4. The CDR3 spans 14 residues.

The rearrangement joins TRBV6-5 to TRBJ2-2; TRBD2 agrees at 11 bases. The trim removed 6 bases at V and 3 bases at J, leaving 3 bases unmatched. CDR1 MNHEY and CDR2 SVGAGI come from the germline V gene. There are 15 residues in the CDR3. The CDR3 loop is CASRLAGADTGELFF. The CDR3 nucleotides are TGTGCCAGCAGACTAGCGGGGGCCGACACCGGGGAGCTGTTTTTT.

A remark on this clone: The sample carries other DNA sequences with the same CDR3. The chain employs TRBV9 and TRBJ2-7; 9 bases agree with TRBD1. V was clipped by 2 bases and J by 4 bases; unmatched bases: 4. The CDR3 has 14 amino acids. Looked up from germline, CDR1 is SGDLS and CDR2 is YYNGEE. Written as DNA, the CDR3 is TGTGCCAGCAGCGTTGGGACAGGGTTTTACGAGCAGTACTTC. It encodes CASSVGTGFYEQYF.

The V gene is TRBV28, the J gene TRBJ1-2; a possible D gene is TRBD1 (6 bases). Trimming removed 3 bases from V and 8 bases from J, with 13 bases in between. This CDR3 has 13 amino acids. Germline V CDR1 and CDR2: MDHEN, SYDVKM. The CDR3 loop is CASSFTGTSGYTF. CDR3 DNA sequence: TGTGCCAGCAGTTTTACAGGGACAAGCGGCTACACCTTC.

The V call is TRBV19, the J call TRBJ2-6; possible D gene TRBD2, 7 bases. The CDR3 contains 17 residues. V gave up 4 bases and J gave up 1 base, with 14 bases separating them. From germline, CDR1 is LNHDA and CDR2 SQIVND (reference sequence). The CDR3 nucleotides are TGTGCCAGTAGTAAGGCGGGGGCCTTATCTGGGGCCAACGTCCTGACTTTC. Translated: CASSKAGALSGANVLTF.

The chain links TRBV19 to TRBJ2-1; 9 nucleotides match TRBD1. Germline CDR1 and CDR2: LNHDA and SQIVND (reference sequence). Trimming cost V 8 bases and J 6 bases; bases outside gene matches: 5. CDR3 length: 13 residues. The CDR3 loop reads CASGDREVNEQFF. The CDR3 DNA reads TGTGCCAGTGGGGACAGGGAGGTCAATGAGCAGTTCTTC.

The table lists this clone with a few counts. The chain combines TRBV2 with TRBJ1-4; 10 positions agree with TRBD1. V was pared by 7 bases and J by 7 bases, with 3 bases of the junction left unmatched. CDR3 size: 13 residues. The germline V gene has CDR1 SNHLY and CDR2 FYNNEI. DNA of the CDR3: TGTGCCAGCACCGGGACAGGGGCTGAAAAACTGTTTTTT. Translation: CASTGTGAEKLFF.